The text below deals with one TCR beta chain. This entry belongs to a study of blood T cell repertoires in COVID-19. Whole-study context: From T cells, B-cell-depleted T cells, or PBMCs came the material, which was cDNA or gDNA.

Unmatched junction bases numbered 2, after V lost 5 bases and J lost 1 base. The germline CDR1 and CDR2 sequences are MGHDK and SYGVNS. This CDR3 spans 15 amino acids. In the authors' workflow: Amplification of reference gene primers provided the estimated nucleated cell counts. Generated by immunoSEQ multiplex PCR, the TCRdb table keeps only in-frame clones and is missing some. V and J calls plus clone size are reproduced from that table; the DNA served to infer D and trimming. The repertoire holds about 250,000 clones, about 80% seen once, with roughly 10% in the top ten. This chain uses TRBV25-1 with TRBJ2-1; 10 bases are shared with TRBD2. The TCR comes from a man older than 75 with acute or convalescent COVID-19. Sequenced sample: peripheral blood. The CDR3 nucleotides read TGTGCCAGCAGTTCACTAGCGGGGTCCTACAATGAGCAGTTCTTC. It translates to CASSSLAGSYNEQFF.